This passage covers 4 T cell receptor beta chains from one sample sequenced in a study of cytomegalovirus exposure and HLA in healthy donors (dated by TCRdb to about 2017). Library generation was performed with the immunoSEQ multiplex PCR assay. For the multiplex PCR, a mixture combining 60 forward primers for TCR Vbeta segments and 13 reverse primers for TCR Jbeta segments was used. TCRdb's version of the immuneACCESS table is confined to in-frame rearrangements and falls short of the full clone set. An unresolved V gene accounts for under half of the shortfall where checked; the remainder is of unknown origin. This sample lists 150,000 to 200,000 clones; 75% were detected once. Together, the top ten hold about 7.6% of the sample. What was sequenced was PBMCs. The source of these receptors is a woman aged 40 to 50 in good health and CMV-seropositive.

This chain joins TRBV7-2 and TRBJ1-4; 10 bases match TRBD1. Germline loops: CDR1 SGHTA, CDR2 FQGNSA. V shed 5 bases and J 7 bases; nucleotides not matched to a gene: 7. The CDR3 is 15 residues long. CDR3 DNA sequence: TGTGCCAGCAGCGGAAGACAGGGGGCGTTTGAAAAACTGTTTTTT. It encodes CASSGRQGAFEKLFF. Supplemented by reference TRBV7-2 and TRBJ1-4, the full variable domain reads GAGVSQSPSNKVTEKGKDVELRCDPISGHTALYWYRQSLGQGLEFLIYFQGNSAPDKSGLPSDRFSAERTGGSVSTLTIQRTQQEDSAVYLCASSGRQGAFEKLFFGSGTQLSVL.

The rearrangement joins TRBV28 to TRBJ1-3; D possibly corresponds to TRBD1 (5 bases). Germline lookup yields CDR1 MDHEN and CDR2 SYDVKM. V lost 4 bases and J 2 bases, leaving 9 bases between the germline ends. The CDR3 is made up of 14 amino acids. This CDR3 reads CASSSRAAGNTIYF. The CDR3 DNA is TGTGCCAGCAGTTCCAGGGCGGCTGGAAACACCATATATTTT.

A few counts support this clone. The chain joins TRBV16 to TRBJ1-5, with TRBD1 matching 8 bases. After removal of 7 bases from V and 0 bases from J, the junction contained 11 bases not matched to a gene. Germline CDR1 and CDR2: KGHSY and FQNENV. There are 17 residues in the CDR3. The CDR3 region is CASTRTGPDYSNQPQHF. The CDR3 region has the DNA TGTGCCAGCACCCGGACAGGGCCCGATTATAGCAATCAGCCCCAGCATTTT. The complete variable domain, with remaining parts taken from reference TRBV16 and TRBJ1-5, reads GEEVAQTPKHLVRGEGQKAKLYCAPIKGHSYVFWYQQVLKNEFKFLISFQNENVFDETGMPKERFSAKCLPNSPCSLEIQATKLEDSAVYFCASTRTGPDYSNQPQHFGDGTRLSIL.

CDR3 coding DNA: TGCGCCAGCAGCTTCCCAGGGGTGACTGAAGCTTTCTTT. It yields the protein CASSFPGVTEAFF. J is TRBJ1-1 and V is TRBV5-1; D may be TRBD1 (6 bases). CDR1 and CDR2 from the germline V gene are SGHRS and YFSETQ. The CDR3 has 13 amino acids. The ends were cut back, 2 bases at V and 5 bases at J, with 10 bases in the middle.